This is a list of T cell receptor beta chains from one sample in a study of T-cell reconstitution after alpha-beta-depleted transplantation in children. TCRdb re-analysed the PCR reads in MiXCR, keeping a single row per CDR3 protein. The table shows 300,000 to 350,000 distinct CDR3 sequences, with about 17% occurring only once. The specimen was PBMCs, mostly from graft donor cells, collected 360 days after TCRalphabeta/CD19-depleted stem cell transplant. All receptors derive from a male patient between 2 and 10 years old who had a stem cell transplant for acute lymphoblastic leukemia, so the T cells may come from the graft donor. The CDR3 runs from the conserved cysteine through the conserved F or W. A D gene is named only where the DNA matches it firmly. Some rows mark clone size as missing; the rest say once, few, many or name a class of expanded clone.

j_call clone_size v_call cdr3_length d_call cdr3_nt cdr3_aa
TRBJ1-6 . TRBV7-9 13 . TGTGCCAGCAGCTTGGGGAGGCGATCACCCCTCCACTTT CASSLGRRSPLHF
TRBJ1-2 few TRBV4-2 13 . TGTGCCAGCAGCCAAGGCCCCAGAGATGGCTACACCTTC CASSQGPRDGYTF
TRBJ2-1 . TRBV28 15 . TGTGCCAGCAGTTTAGTGGGCAGGGTAACGGGTGAGCAGTTCTTC CASSLVGRVTGEQFF
TRBJ1-4 many TRBV29-1 13 TRBD1 TGCAGCGTCGGGACAGGTGGTAATGAAAAACTGTTTTTT CSVGTGGNEKLFF
TRBJ2-3 . TRBV7-8 17 TRBD1 TGTGCCAGCAGCTTACCTAGGACAGGTGGTGGCACAGATACGCAGTATTTT CASSLPRTGGGTDTQYF
TRBJ2-1 . TRBV14 14 . TGTGCCAGCAGCCAAGATAGGGTATACAATGAGCAGTTCTTC CASSQDRVYNEQFF
TRBJ2-1 few TRBV11-1 16 TRBD2 TGTGCCAGCAGCTTAGTTGCTAGCGGGGCTTACAATGAGCAGTTCTTC CASSLVASGAYNEQFF
TRBJ1-2 . TRBV10-3 12 . TGTGCCACCCGGACGGCGGGCTATGGCTACACCTTC CATRTAGYGYTF
TRBJ2-5 . TRBV5-1 17 TRBD1 TGCGCCAGCAGCTTGGGCAGCGGGACAGGGATTGGAGAGACCCAGTACTTC CASSLGSGTGIGETQYF
TRBJ1-1 . TRBV10-3 16 . TGTGCCATCAGTGACTCGGCATCCTCAGGGAGGACTGAAGCTTTCTTT CAISDSASSGRTEAFF
TRBJ2-1 few TRBV10-3 18 . TGTGCCATCAGTGTCGAGGGCACCGGCCCTAGCTCCTACAATGAGCAGTTCTTC CAISVEGTGPSSYNEQFF
TRBJ2-7 few TRBV6-2/TRBV6-3 15 TRBD2 TGTGCCAGCAGTTACTTGGGACTAGCGGTCTACGAGCAGTACTTC CASSYLGLAVYEQYF
TRBJ2-3 few TRBV7-2 16 TRBD2 TGTGCCAGCAGTATAGGACTAGCGGGAGTTGCAGATACGCAGTATTTT CASSIGLAGVADTQYF
TRBJ2-5 . TRBV9 16 . TGTGCCAGCAGCGTAGGGGCAGGGCTTGCCCAAGAGACCCAGTACTTC CASSVGAGLAQETQYF
TRBJ2-2 few TRBV24-1 16 . TGTGCCACCAGTGATGCTGACTACCCAAACACCGGGGAGCTGTTTTTT CATSDADYPNTGELFF
TRBJ2-1 few TRBV29-1 15 TRBD2 TGCAGCGTTACTTCGACTAGCGCGAGATACAATGAGCAGTTCTTC CSVTSTSARYNEQFF
TRBJ2-6 few TRBV24-1 16 . TGTGCCACCAGTACCGGCCTAAGCTCTGGGGCCAACGTCCTGACTTTC CATSTGLSSGANVLTF
TRBJ2-7 . TRBV5-1 14 TRBD2 TGCGCCATCCCGCCGGGACTAGCGGGGCGCGAGCAGTACTTC CAIPPGLAGREQYF
TRBJ1-2 . TRBV12-3/TRBV12-4 13 . TGTGCCGGCAGTTCAACAAGGTCTGGGGGCTACACCTTC CAGSSTRSGGYTF